These 15 T cell receptor gamma chains share one sample of origin, sequenced in a study of intestinal T cells in coeliac disease (dated by TCRdb to 2018 to 2021). Receptor amplification or capture employed multiplex PCR. The instrument given in TCRdb is Ion Torrent PGM. TRG repertoires were amplified from around 0.2 ug of biopsy DNA using the LymphoTrack kit, whose primers carry Illumina adapters. Via CATT, TCRdb reprocessed the public reads, and rows with identical DNA were then joined. This sample is represented by about 630 gamma-chain clones; 47% of them were singletons. The ten biggest clones cover over 15% of the sample. For each case, genomic DNA was extracted from ten 5-um FFPE scrolls with the QIAamp DNA FFPE tissue kit. The material sequenced was a duodenal biopsy. All receptors come from a human donor with celiac disease.

This clone rates as large (0.1 to 1%). The V and J genes are TRGV3 and TRGJ1 or TRGJ2. This CDR3 is built from 13 residues. Germline V gives CDR1 VTNTFY, CDR2 YDVSTARD (reference sequence). V was pared by 6 bases and J by 1 base, with 6 bases of the junction left unmatched. CDR3 loop: CATWLFNYYKKLF. CDR3 in DNA: TGTGCCACCTGGCTTTTTAATTATTATAAGAAACTCTTT.

This clone is classed as large (0.1 to 1%). This chain joins TRGV2 and TRGJ1 or TRGJ2. V was clipped by 3 bases and J by 3 bases; unmatched bases: 5. This CDR3 has 13 residues. Germline CDR1 EGSNGY, CDR2 YDSYNSKV. The CDR3 DNA reads as TGTGCCACCTGGGACAGTCTTTATTATAAGAAACTCTTT. Protein product: CATWDSLYYKKLF.

This clone was found a few times. The chain is built from TRGV2 and TRGJP1. Germline trimming cut 0 bases from V and 3 bases from J; bases unmatched to any gene: 4. The V gene's germline CDR1 is EGSNGY and CDR2 YDSYNSKV. The length of the CDR3 is 15 residues. CDR3 nucleotides: TGTGCCACCTGGGACGGGGGGTCCACTGGTTGGTTCAAGATATTT. As protein: CATWDGGSTGWFKIF.

By sample fraction, this clone is large. CDR3 sequence: CAAWDSEYYKKLF. The CDR3, as DNA: TGTGCTGCGTGGGATTCGGAGTATTATAAGAAACTCTTT. The J gene is TRGJ1 or TRGJ2, the V gene TRGV10. TRGV10 is an open reading frame, and its role is uncertain. The CDR3 totals 13 residues. V was pared by 8 bases and J by 4 bases, with 9 bases of the junction left unmatched.

The chain has TRGV2 and TRGJP2. The germline V gene has CDR1 EGSNGY and CDR2 YDSYNSKV. Trimming at V came to 0 bases and at J to 10 bases, leaving 14 bases not matched to a gene. The CDR3 is 16 amino acids. CDR3 sequence (DNA): TGTGCCACCTGGGACGGGCTAAGAAAAGTGATTTGGATCAAGACGTTT. Its protein product is CATWDGLRKVIWIKTF.

This sequence joins TRGV2 and TRGJ1 or TRGJ2. Per the germline V gene, CDR1 is EGSNGY and CDR2 is YDSYNSKV. The CDR3 totals 14 residues. The CDR3 nucleotides are TGTGCACCTGGGAGGGCGGGTTTTATTATAAAGAAACTCTTT. This gives the protein CAPGRAGFIIKKLF.

This clone ranks as large. The chain carries TRGV9 and TRGJ1 or TRGJ2. The germline V gene encodes CDR1 GITISATS and CDR2 ISYDGTV (reference sequence). The CDR3 totals 11 residues. The trim removed 6 bases at V and 7 bases at J, leaving 6 bases unmatched. The CDR3 DNA follows: TGTGCCTTGTGGTACTTCTATAAGAAACTCTTT. Residues: CALWYFYKKLF.

As for this clone: At one of its ends the junction is not consistent with the germline gene, which may arise from a read error. The genes are TRGV9 and TRGJ1 or TRGJ2. Looked up from germline, CDR1 is GITISATS and CDR2 is ISYDGTV (reference sequence). The CDR3 contains 14 residues. The CDR3 nucleotides read TGTGCCTTGTGGGGAGGAGACTCGAATTATTATAAGGTGTTC. Translated, it gives CALWGGDSNYYKVF.

This clone has a single count. The gene calls are TRGV2 and TRGJ1 or TRGJ2. CDR1 is EGSNGY, CDR2 YDSYNSKV, per germline. Unmatched junction bases numbered 6, after V lost 0 bases and J lost 16 bases. The CDR3 spans 10 residues. CDR3 sequence reads: CATWDGPFLF. CDR3 nucleotides: TGTGCCACCTGGGACGGGCCGTTTCTCTTT.

This clone appeared a few times. The TCRdb record carries a much larger clone's protein, which differs from this DNA's translation at residue 6; a read error is the likely cause, and the protein listed here is the DNA translation. This rearrangement joins TRGV2 to TRGJP1. V shed 3 bases, J shed 7 bases, and the junction held 8 bases outside the gene matches. The V gene's germline CDR1 is EGSNGY and CDR2 YDSYNSKV. The CDR3 runs 14 residues. The CDR3 reads CATWDRRGGWFKIF. The CDR3 region has the DNA TGTGCCACCTGGGACAGGCGGGGTGGTTGGTTCAAGATATTT.

The chain couples TRGV2 to TRGJ1 or TRGJ2. V gave up 0 bases and J gave up 1 base; unmatched junction bases: 12. Germline V gene lookup returns CDR1 EGSNGY and CDR2 YDSYNSKV. There are 17 residues in the CDR3. CDR3 protein: CATWDGRRTRNYYKKLF. The CDR3 DNA follows: TGTGCCACCTGGGACGGGCGGCGTACTCGTAATTATTATAAGAAACTCTTT.

This clone is large by share. This chain links TRGV2 with TRGJ1 or TRGJ2. CDR3 length equals 14 residues. Germline values: CDR1 EGSNGY, CDR2 YDSYNSKV. The V gene end was trimmed by 0 bases and the J gene end by 0 bases; junction bases not matched to a gene: 2. This CDR3 reads CATWDGLNYYKKLF. CDR3 DNA sequence: TGTGCCACCTGGGACGGGCTGAATTATTATAAGAAACTCTTT.

The chain is built from TRGV2 and TRGJ1 or TRGJ2. The CDR3 has 10 amino acids. V was clipped by 6 bases and J by 9 bases; unmatched bases: 5. Germline V CDR1 and CDR2: EGSNGY, YDSYNSKV. CDR3 protein: CATWTAKKLF. CDR3 sequence (DNA): TGTGCCACCTGGACGGCTAAGAAACTCTTT.

This clone was counted between two and nine times. V usage is TRGV10 and J usage is TRGJ1 or TRGJ2. TRGV10 is flagged as an ORF with uncertain function. This CDR3 has 14 residues. V lost 8 bases, J lost 10 bases, and 18 bases stayed unmatched. The CDR3 region is CAAWDYNPIIKKLF. The DNA of the CDR3 is TGTGCTGCGTGGGATTATAACCCTATTATAAAGAAACTCTTT.

This clone is hyperexpanded in the sample. Additional DNA sequences in this sample encode the identical CDR3. J is TRGJ1 or TRGJ2 and V is TRGV8. Germline-derived CDR1 and CDR2 are VENAVY and YDSYNSRV. V shed 4 bases and J 2 bases; nucleotides not matched to a gene: 2. The CDR3 sequence is 12 residues long. CDR3 sequence: CATWEYYYKKLF. As DNA, the CDR3 is TGTGCCACCTGGGAATATTATTATAAGAAACTCTTT.